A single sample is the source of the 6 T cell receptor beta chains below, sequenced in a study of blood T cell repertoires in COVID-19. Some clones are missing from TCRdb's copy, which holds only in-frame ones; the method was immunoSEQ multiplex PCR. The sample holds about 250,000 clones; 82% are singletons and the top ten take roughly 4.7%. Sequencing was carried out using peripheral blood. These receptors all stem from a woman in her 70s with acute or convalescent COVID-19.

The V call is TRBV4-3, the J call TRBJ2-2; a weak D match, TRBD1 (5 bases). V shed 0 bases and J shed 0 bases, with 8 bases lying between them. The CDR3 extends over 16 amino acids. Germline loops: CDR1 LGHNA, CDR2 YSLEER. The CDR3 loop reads CASSQDGAPNTGELFF. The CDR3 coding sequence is TGCGCCAGCAGCCAAGATGGGGCCCCGAACACCGGGGAGCTGTTTTTT.

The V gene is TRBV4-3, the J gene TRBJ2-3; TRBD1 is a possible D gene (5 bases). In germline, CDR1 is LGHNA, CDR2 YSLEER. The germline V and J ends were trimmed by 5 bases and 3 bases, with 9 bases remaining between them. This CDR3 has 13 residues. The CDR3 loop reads CASSAPGTDTQYF. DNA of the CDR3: TGCGCCAGCAGCGCTCCAGGGACAGATACGCAGTATTTT.

The chain's CDR3 is CASSIQTGATYGYTF. For the CDR3, the DNA is TGTGCCAGCAGTATACAGACAGGGGCTACCTATGGCTACACCTTC. The chain has TRBV6-5 and TRBJ1-2, with TRBD1 matching over 8 bases. This CDR3 region has 15 residues. The V gene end was trimmed by 5 bases and the J gene end by 4 bases; junction bases not matched to a gene: 9. In germline, CDR1 is MNHEY, CDR2 SVGAGI.

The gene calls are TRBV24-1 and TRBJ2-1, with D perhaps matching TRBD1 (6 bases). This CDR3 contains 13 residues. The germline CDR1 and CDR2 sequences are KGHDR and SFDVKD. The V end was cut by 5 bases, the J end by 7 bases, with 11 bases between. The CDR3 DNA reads TGTGCCACCAGTGCAACAGGGCGGAATGAGCAGTTCTTC. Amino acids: CATSATGRNEQFF.

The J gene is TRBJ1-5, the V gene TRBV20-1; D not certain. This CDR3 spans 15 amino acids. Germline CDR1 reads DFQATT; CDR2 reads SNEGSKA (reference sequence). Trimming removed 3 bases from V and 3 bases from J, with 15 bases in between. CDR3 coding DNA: TGCAGTGCTAGTTTCTCCTCACAGCTCAATCAGCCCCAGCATTTT. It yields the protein CSASFSSQLNQPQHF.

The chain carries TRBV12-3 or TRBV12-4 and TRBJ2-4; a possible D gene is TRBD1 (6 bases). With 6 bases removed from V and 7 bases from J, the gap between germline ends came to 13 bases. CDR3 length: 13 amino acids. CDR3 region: CASRDSPRNIQYF. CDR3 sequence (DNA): TGTGCCAGCAGGGACAGCCCGAGGAACATTCAGTACTTC.